The sequence of this T cell receptor beta chain was determined in a study of T cell changes during pregnancy in multiple sclerosis. Only in-frame clones appear in the TCRdb table, and some are missing; sequencing was by immunoSEQ multiplex PCR. This table has more than 40,000 clones, approximately 94% appearing once. V lost 1 base to trimming and J lost 4 bases, with 7 bases between them. The CDR3 extends over 13 amino acids. Germline loops: CDR1 SGHTA, CDR2 FQGNSA. The receptor was isolated from a female donor with multiple sclerosis, enrolled in a pregnancy study. The input for sequencing was CD4+ T cells from peripheral blood mononuclear cells, taken in the second trimester of pregnancy. The chain links TRBV7-2 to TRBJ1-2; D gene uncertain. DNA for the CDR3: TGTGCCAGCAGCTTAGTCCGTCTCTATGGCTACACCTTC. Translation gives CASSLVRLYGYTF.